This TCR beta chain was sequenced in a study of T cell clonotyping in hematopoietic cell transplantation. About this clone itself: The antigen is unknown.

Study-level results: Cells were unsorted, so CD4 and CD8 contributions were not separated. Pathologically expanded recipient clonotypes increased progressively from day 30 to day 180 as diversity fell.

The V gene's germline CDR1 is MGHRA and CDR2 YSYEKL. CDR3 size: 17 residues. V shed 4 bases, J shed 0 bases, and the junction held 7 bases outside the gene matches. Blood collection times were about day -28 and days 30, 100, 180 posttransplant. Clones were sequenced by immunoSEQ multiplex PCR, and TCRdb holds only the in-frame ones, with some missing. The table lists over 8,500 clones, about three quarters of them singletons. The source material was peripheral blood mononuclear cells, sampled 180 days after allogeneic stem cell transplant. The sequence was collected from a female patient between 50 and 59 years old who had an allogeneic stem cell transplant from a related donor, so the T cells may come from the graft donor. Some clones in this sample may be carry-over from other donors' samples. V and J are TRBV4-1 and TRBJ2-3; the match to TRBD2 covers 10 bases. Here the CDR3 DNA reads TGCGCCAGCAGCCTAGCGGGGGGTTCCCCTAGCACAGATACGCAGTATTTT. As protein: CASSLAGGSPSTDTQYF.